The entry that follows covers one T cell receptor beta chain sequence. This clonotype was recorded many times. Its antigen specificity is not known. No quality values exist for individual bases; no much larger clone is one base distant. For unsorted PBMC libraries, 2 million PBMCs were used after storage in RNAlater at -80 degrees C until RNA extraction. The multiple sclerosis patients were enrolled in a US clinical protocol that used magnetic resonance imaging to evaluate disease progression. PBMCs were separated from peripheral blood using Ficoll-Hypaque density gradient centrifugation and then cryopreserved in liquid nitrogen. The CDR3 has 17 amino acids, counting the end cysteine and phenylalanine. CDR3 DNA only is kept here, 51 bases in frame from base 1. From the germline V gene (reference sequence), CDR1 is DFQATT and CDR2 is SNEGSKA. Trimming takes 1 base from V and 5 bases from J, and the germline ends sit 22 bases apart.

These data originate in a study of neurological immune-mediated disorders (dated by TCRdb to about 2019). Turning to the overall study: Among the 35 or so multiple sclerosis patients, approximately 30 had relapsing-remitting MS and 3 had secondary progressive MS. Alongside PBMC samples, the set of some 97 TCR-beta libraries contained longitudinal samples, technical triplicates, and paired CD4+ and CD8+ T-cell subsets that had been sorted. Peripheral blood TCR-beta repertoires from HTLV-I-associated myelopathy (HAM/TSP) patients, multiple sclerosis patients and healthy controls were compared by UMI-based sequencing. Of the roughly 71 subjects in the cohort, some 14 were HAM/TSP patients, some 35 were multiple sclerosis patients, and about 20 were healthy controls.

To synthesize cDNA, template-switch 5'RACE was performed with a primer carrying a 10-nucleotide random unique molecular identifier so that each TCR transcript was tagged. Every sequencing run yielded over 160 million TCR-beta sequences covering 15-18 subjects. Total RNA was extracted with the RNeasy kit. The KAPA Real-time Library Amplification kit was used to amplify TCR-beta VDJ regions with primers targeting the TCR constant region and the 5'RACE anchor. A first PCR added sample indexes and Illumina adaptors, after which a second PCR increased the library yield. The roughly 650 bp TCR product was size-selected on a 2% E-gel SizeSelection system after Ampure bead purification. Library quality was checked on a Bioanalyzer, concentration was measured with Qubit, and libraries were quantified with the Kapa Library Quantification kit before pooling. An Illumina HiSeq 2500 sequenced the libraries paired-end 2 x 150 bp. To increase sequence diversity, roughly 25-31% phiX was spiked into each library pool. Processing in the source paper ran as follows. The UMI-based MiGEC pipeline processed quality-filtered reads and removed over 75% of raw TCR sequences during error correction. VDJ genes were aligned to IMGT germline references, and each clonotype was defined by a unique CDR3 amino acid sequence together with V-J genes. VDJtools evaluated clonal expansion, Shannon diversity and CDR3 relatedness (CalcPairwiseDistances, ClusterSamples); CLCbio workbench built phylogenetic trees. A clone was classed as expanded if it had 8 or more unique UMIs, a cutoff based on coefficient-of-variation modelling across technical triplicates. TCRdb handled the public reads itself, with Q25 trimming in fastp and clone calling in MiXCR, and kept productive beta chains. Rows matching on CDR3 protein sequence are summarized as one entry with the most common DNA and genes. The V and J calls follow TCRdb's processing rather than the paper's. This sample lists approximately 100,000 distinct CDR3 sequences; about 3.8% were detected once. 5.5% to 6.5% of the sample lies in the top ten.

The paper's findings and limits, for the study overall: No association of the MS cluster with clinical or MRI features was observed, and the need for larger cohorts was stated by the authors. No identical CDR3 amino acid sequences were found to be shared among expanded clones across subjects, suggesting that TCR-beta repertoires were private in all groups. The highest TCR clonal expansion was observed in HAM/TSP patients, whereas the lowest was observed in MS patients, even when compared with healthy controls. Repertoires from 18 of 34 MS patients were grouped by phylogenetic analysis into a cluster of related CDR3 sequences, suggesting a possible repertoire-level signature.

The sequence derives from a woman aged 18 to 35 with multiple sclerosis. Here the chain combines TRBV20-1 and TRBJ2-3, and perhaps TRBD2 as D gene, on 6 matching bases. The specimen sequenced was PBMCs. The CDR3 corresponds to CSARVLGSGDLRDTQYF. Read as DNA, the sequence is TGCAGTGCTAGAGTTCTCGGGTCGGGGGACCTGAGAGATACGCAGTATTTT.